This TCR beta chain stems from a study of blood T cell repertoires in COVID-19. Across the study: COVID-19 samples collected from the United States, Italy and Spain covered acute and convalescent phases.

As originally analysed: Amplifying reference gene primers gave estimates of nucleated cell counts. Profiling relied on immunoSEQ multiplex PCR, and the TCRdb table lists in-frame clones only, not all of them. V, J and clone size are taken as reported in that table, and D and trimming were inferred from the DNA itself. The sample has some 250,000 clones, approximately 90% seen once. This CDR3 is built from 16 residues. The V and J ends lost 4 bases and 6 bases, in that order; junction bases with no gene match: 11. Germline CDR1 reads SGHNT; CDR2 reads YYREEE (reference sequence). This sequence originates from a human donor in a cohort exposed to, infected with or recovered from COVID-19 (not recorded which). The donor label of this sample is uncertain. The sequencing sample was made of PBMCs or T cells enriched from blood (not recorded which). V and J are TRBV5-4 and TRBJ2-2; 8 bases align to TRBD2. The CDR3 reads CASSPGGAKRAGELFF. The CDR3 nucleotides are TGTGCCAGCAGCCCGGGAGGGGCTAAACGGGCCGGGGAGCTGTTTTTT.